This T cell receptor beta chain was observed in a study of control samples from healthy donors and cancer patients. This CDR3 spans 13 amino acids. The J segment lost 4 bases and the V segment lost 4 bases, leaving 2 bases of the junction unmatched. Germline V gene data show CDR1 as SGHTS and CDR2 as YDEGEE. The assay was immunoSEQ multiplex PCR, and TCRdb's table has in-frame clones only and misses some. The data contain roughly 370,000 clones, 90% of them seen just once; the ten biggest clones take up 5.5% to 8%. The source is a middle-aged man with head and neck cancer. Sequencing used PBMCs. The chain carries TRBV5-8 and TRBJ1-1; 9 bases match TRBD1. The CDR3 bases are TGTGCCAGCAGCCTACAGGGGGCCACTGAAGCTTTCTTT. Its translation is CASSLQGATEAFF.